The entry that follows covers one TCR beta chain sequence. The data originate from a study of blood T cell repertoires in COVID-19. Study in general: COVID-19 samples collected from the United States, Italy and Spain covered acute and convalescent phases. The cDNA or gDNA used as material had been derived from T cells, B-cell-depleted T cells, or PBMCs.

Original methodology: It was from reference gene primer amplification that nucleated cell counts were estimated. Only in-frame clones appear in the TCRdb table, and some are missing; sequencing was by immunoSEQ multiplex PCR. The DNA was the basis for D and trimming; V, J and clone size are from that table. The sample has about 270,000 clones, roughly 84% seen once. With 5 bases removed from V and 2 bases from J, the gap between germline ends came to 13 bases. This CDR3 is 14 amino acids long. Germline lookup yields CDR1 SGHDT and CDR2 YYEEEE. The rearrangement joins TRBV5-6 to TRBJ1-2; possible D gene TRBD1, 5 bases. This TCR was recovered from a woman under 30 with acute or convalescent COVID-19. Material for sequencing was peripheral blood. CDR3 sequence: CASREEGWNYGYTF. In DNA form, the CDR3 reads TGTGCCAGCAGGGAGGAGGGGTGGAACTATGGCTACACCTTC.